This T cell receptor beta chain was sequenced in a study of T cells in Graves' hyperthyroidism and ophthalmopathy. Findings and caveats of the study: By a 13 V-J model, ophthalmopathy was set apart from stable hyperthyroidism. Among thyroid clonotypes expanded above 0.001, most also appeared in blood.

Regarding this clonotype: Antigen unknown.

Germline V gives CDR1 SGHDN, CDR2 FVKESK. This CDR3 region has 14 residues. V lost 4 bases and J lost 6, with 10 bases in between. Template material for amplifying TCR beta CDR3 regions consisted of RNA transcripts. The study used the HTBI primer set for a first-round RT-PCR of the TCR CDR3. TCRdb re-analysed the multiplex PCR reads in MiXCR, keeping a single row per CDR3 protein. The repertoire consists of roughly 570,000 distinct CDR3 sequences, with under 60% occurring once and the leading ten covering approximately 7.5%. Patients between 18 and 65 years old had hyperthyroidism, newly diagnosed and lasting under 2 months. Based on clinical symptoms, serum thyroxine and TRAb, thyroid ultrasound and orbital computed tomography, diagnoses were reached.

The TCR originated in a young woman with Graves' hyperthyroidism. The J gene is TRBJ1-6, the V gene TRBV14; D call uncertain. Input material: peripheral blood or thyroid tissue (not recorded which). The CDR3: CASSPDGRNSPLHF. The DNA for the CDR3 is TGTGCCAGCAGCCCGGACGGTCGTAATTCACCCCTCCACTTT.